Shown below are 7 T cell receptor beta chains from a single sample sequenced in a study of shared clonotypes between healthy human individuals (dated by TCRdb to the early 2020s). Library preparation employed the immunoSEQ multiplex PCR assay. The source is immuneACCESS, and TCRdb retained only in-frame sequences with V and J called. Part of the clones is not carried over; for the studies checked, unresolved V genes explain less than half of this, and the remainder is unexplained. A total of more than 1.2 million clones appear in this sample, 97% to 99% of them only once. Roughly 0.36% of the sample is held by the ten biggest clonotypes. The sample was naive CD4+ T cells sorted from blood. The cell subset or site label corresponds to: CD45RA+ positively selected. These receptors originate from a man aged 25-40 years in good health.

V gene TRBV2 combines with J gene TRBJ1-2; 7 nucleotides line up with TRBD1. CDR1 and CDR2 from the germline V gene are SNHLY and FYNNEI. The CDR3 has 13 residues. The V segment lost 10 bases and the J segment 0 bases; nucleotides outside the gene matches: 5. DNA for the CDR3: TGTGCCAATAGGACAGGCACTAACTATGGCTACACCTTC. Translation gives CANRTGTNYGYTF.

The DNA for the CDR3 is TGTGCCAGCAGCAAAATTCTTCCAGGGACAGGGCGCGGCTATGGCTACACCTTC. It encodes CASSKILPGTGRGYGYTF. This rearrangement joins TRBV21-1 to TRBJ1-2; the table names TRBD1, a call not compared with the DNA. TRBV21-1 is termed a pseudogene. CDR3 length: 18 residues.

This chain joins TRBV11-2 and TRBJ2-3, with D maybe TRBD1 (5 bases). Germline CDR1 is SGHAT and CDR2 is FQNNGV. The ends were cut back, 5 bases at V and 0 bases at J, with 12 bases in the middle. The CDR3 has 15 residues. The DNA of the CDR3 is TGTGCCAGCAGCAAACCGACAGAAAGCACAGATACGCAGTATTTT. It codes for CASSKPTESTDTQYF.

The chain uses TRBV2 and TRBJ1-5; unclear D gene. CDR1 SNHLY and CDR2 FYNNEI come from the germline V gene. The CDR3 totals 13 residues. V lost 7 bases, J lost 3 bases, and 10 bases lay in between. The CDR3: CASTLRNNQPQHF. DNA of the CDR3: TGTGCCAGCACGCTCCGGAACAATCAGCCCCAGCATTTT.

Remarks on this clone: The sample holds other DNA sequences that translate to the same CDR3. This chain joins TRBV7-6 and TRBJ2-5; TRBD1 is a possible D gene (6 bases). The CDR3 totals 13 residues. V lost 3 bases to trimming and J lost 5 bases, with 10 bases between them. Looked up from germline, CDR1 is SGHVS and CDR2 is FNYEAQ. CDR3 in DNA: TGTGCCAGCAGCTTGGGGGCCCGGGAGACCCAGTACTTC. This translates into CASSLGARETQYF.

The chain links TRBV6-1 to TRBJ1-2; D not resolved. Per the germline V gene, CDR1 is MNHNS and CDR2 is SASEGT. The V and J ends lost 4 bases and 2 bases respectively, with 14 bases between them. The CDR3 has 15 amino acids. The DNA of the CDR3 is TGTGCCAGCAGTGCTGGCCCGGACGGCAACTATGGCTACACCTTC. This encodes CASSAGPDGNYGYTF.

The rearrangement joins TRBV9 to TRBJ1-2; D gene ambiguous. The CDR3 is 16 residues long. The V end was cut by 0 bases, the J end by 1 base, with 13 bases between. In germline, CDR1 is SGDLS, CDR2 YYNGEE. The CDR3 bases are TGTGCCAGCAGCGTAGACCACTTACCTCTTAACTATGGCTACACCTTC. Residues: CASSVDHLPLNYGYTF.